Listed here are 13 T cell receptor beta chains from one sample, sequenced in a study of technical replicates of blood from a handful of donors. Profiled with immunoSEQ multiplex PCR; TCRdb holds only in-frame clones, not every one. Among roughly 70,000 clones listed, approximately 91% were seen once. Sequencing was carried out using PBMCs. Receptors originate from a human donor in good health. Some clones in this sample may be carry-over from other donors' samples.

The chain has TRBV11-2 and TRBJ2-7, with TRBD1 identical over 7 bases. Germline trimming cut 3 bases from V and 9 bases from J; bases unmatched to any gene: 5. This CDR3 has 12 amino acids. The germline V gene has CDR1 SGHAT and CDR2 FQNNGV. The CDR3, as DNA: TGTGCCAGCAGCTTGGGACAGTCCCGGCAGTACTTC. It specifies CASSLGQSRQYF. The variable domain in full, with the rest retrieved from reference TRBV11-2 and TRBJ2-7, is EAGVAQSPRYKIIEKRQSVAFWCNPISGHATLYWYQQILGQGPKLLIQFQNNGVVDDSQLPKDRFSAERLKGVDSTLKIQPAKLEDSAVYLCASSLGQSRQYFGPGTRLTVT.

This clone was seen once. J is TRBJ1-4 and V is TRBV5-1, with unresolved D. Germline V gene sequence: CDR1 SGHRS, CDR2 YFSETQ. Trimming cost V 0 bases and J 8 bases, with 14 bases left between them. CDR3 length: 15 amino acids. CDR3 in DNA: TGCGCCAGCAGCTTGGAACCAGGTCTAAGGGAAAAACTGTTTTTT. This gives the protein CASSLEPGLREKLFF.

The chain has TRBV7-2 and TRBJ2-1; 12 positions match TRBD2. CDR1 is SGHTA, CDR2 FQGNSA, per germline. V was pared by 1 base and J by 8 bases, with 6 bases of the junction left unmatched. This CDR3 is built from 16 residues. The DNA of the CDR3 is TGTGCCAGCAGCTTAGGGGGGACTAGCGGGCGGGATGAGCAGTTCTTC. Protein: CASSLGGTSGRDEQFF.

This clone has only one observation. V is TRBV6-5 and J is TRBJ1-2; maybe TRBD1 (5 bases). This CDR3 contains 12 residues. In germline, CDR1 is MNHEY, CDR2 SVGAGI. Trimming took 2 bases from V and 10 from J, leaving 11 bases between them. The DNA for the CDR3 is TGTGCCAGCAGTTACGGGGGGGGTTCCTACACCTTC. As protein: CASSYGGGSYTF.

This clone was observed once. The chain joins TRBV9 to TRBJ2-2; 10 nucleotides match TRBD2. Germline CDR1 is SGDLS and CDR2 is YYNGEE. The CDR3 covers 16 residues. V shed 3 bases, J shed 7 bases, and the junction held 9 bases outside the gene matches. CDR3: CASSEQREGRGGELFF. As DNA, the CDR3 is TGTGCCAGCAGCGAGCAGCGGGAGGGCCGGGGCGGGGAGCTGTTTTTT.

This clone was observed a single time. This rearrangement joins TRBV11-1 to TRBJ2-1; D unclear. V was trimmed by 6 bases and J by 7 bases, leaving 10 bases between them. This CDR3 contains 12 residues. The germline CDR1 and CDR2 sequences are SGHAT and FQDESV (reference sequence). In nucleotides, the CDR3 is TGTGCCAGCAGTCGGCGCAGGAATGAGCAGTTCTTC. Residues: CASSRRRNEQFF.

The V and J genes are TRBV4-2 and TRBJ2-7; a possible D gene is TRBD1 (6 bases). V was clipped by 1 base and J by 5 bases, with 15 bases between them. From germline, CDR1 is LGHNA and CDR2 YNFKEQ. The CDR3 is 15 residues long. As DNA, the CDR3 is TGTGCCAGCAGCCAAGGGGCACAGGGAGCCAACGAGCAGTACTTC. This gives the protein CASSQGAQGANEQYF.

The rearrangement joins TRBV7-2 to TRBJ2-1; tentatively, D is TRBD2 (6 bases). The CDR3 has 16 amino acids. V was clipped by 4 bases and J by 3 bases, with 16 bases between them. CDR1 and CDR2 (germline): SGHTA, FQGNSA. The DNA for the CDR3 is TGTGCCAGCAGCTCCGCCGGGACTGGAAGCTACAATGAGCAGTTCTTC. Protein: CASSSAGTGSYNEQFF.

The V gene is TRBV4-3, the J gene TRBJ1-1; D is undetermined. Germline-derived CDR1 and CDR2 are LGHNA and YSLEER. V shed 0 bases and J shed 1 base, with 6 bases lying between them. The CDR3 contains 14 residues. CDR3 sequence: CASSQDGWNTEAFF. The CDR3 nucleotides read TGCGCCAGCAGCCAAGACGGGTGGAACACTGAAGCTTTCTTT.

The genes are TRBV4-1 and TRBJ1-4, with TRBD1 matching 9 bases. CDR3 length: 15 amino acids. The V and J ends lost 1 base and 8 bases, in that order; junction bases with no gene match: 5. Germline-derived CDR1 and CDR2 are MGHRA and YSYEKL. The CDR3: CASSQVQGAGEKLFF. Here the CDR3 DNA reads TGCGCCAGCAGCCAAGTACAGGGGGCTGGGGAAAAACTGTTTTTT.

This chain links TRBV4-3 with TRBJ1-4; maybe TRBD1 (5 bases). V was clipped by 0 bases and J by 8 bases, with 22 bases between them. Germline V gene lookup returns CDR1 LGHNA and CDR2 YSLEER. This CDR3 is built from 18 residues. CDR3 nucleotides: TGCGCCAGCAGCCAAGATCGTCTCCGAGGCAGGGTGGGGGAAAAACTGTTTTTT. This codes for CASSQDRLRGRVGEKLFF.

The chain employs TRBV5-1 and TRBJ2-1; D may be TRBD1 (6 bases). CDR1 SGHRS and CDR2 YFSETQ come from the germline V gene. V lost 7 bases, J lost 4 bases, and 9 bases lay in between. This CDR3 spans 12 amino acids. The CDR3 reads CASFGQYNEQFF. CDR3 bases: TGCGCCAGCTTTGGACAGTACAATGAGCAGTTCTTC.

The chain employs TRBV13 and TRBJ2-1; 9 nucleotides agree with TRBD2. CDR3 size: 15 residues. Unmatched junction bases numbered 8, after V lost 5 bases and J lost 6 bases. Germline values: CDR1 PRHDT, CDR2 FYEKMQ (reference sequence). CDR3 bases: TGTGCCAGCAGCGGCGCGGGACTAGCATCCAATGAGCAGTTCTTC. Amino acids: CASSGAGLASNEQFF.